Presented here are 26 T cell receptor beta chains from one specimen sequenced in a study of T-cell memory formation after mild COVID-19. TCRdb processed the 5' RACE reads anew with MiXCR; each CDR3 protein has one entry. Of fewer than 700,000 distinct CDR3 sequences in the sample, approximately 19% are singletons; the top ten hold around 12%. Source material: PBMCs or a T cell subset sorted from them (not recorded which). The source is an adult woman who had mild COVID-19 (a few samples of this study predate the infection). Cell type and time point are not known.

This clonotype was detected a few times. The CDR3 DNA reads as TGTGCCAGCAGCGAACAGGGTACCGGGGCCAACGTCCTGACTTTC. It codes for CASSEQGTGANVLTF. This chain connects TRBV7-9 to TRBJ2-6; possibly TRBD1 for D (6 bases). Between the trimmed V and J ends, which lost 5 bases and 4 bases, there was a span of 12 bases. The CDR3 covers 15 residues. The germline V gene has CDR1 SEHNR and CDR2 FQNEAQ (reference sequence). Filled out from reference TRBV7-9 and TRBJ2-6, the complete variable domain reads DTGVSQNPRHKITKRGQNVTFRCDPISEHNRLYWYRQTLGQGPEFLTYFQNEAQLEKSRLLSDRFSAERPKGSFSTLEIQRTEQGDSAMYLCASSEQGTGANVLTFGAGSRLTVL.

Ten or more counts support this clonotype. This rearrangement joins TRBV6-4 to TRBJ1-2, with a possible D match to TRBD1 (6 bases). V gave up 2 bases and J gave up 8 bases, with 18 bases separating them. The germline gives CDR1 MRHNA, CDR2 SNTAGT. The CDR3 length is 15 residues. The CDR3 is CASSDQAAGERGYTF. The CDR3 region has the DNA TGTGCCAGCAGTGACCAGGCGGCAGGGGAACGAGGCTACACCTTC.

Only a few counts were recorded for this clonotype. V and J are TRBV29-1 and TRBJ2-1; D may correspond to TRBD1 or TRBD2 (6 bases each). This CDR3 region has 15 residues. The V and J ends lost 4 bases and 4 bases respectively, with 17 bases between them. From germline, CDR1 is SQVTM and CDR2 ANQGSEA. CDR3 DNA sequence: TGCAGCGTTGCGTTAGGGGGGACCCCATACAATGAGCAGTTCTTC. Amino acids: CSVALGGTPYNEQFF.

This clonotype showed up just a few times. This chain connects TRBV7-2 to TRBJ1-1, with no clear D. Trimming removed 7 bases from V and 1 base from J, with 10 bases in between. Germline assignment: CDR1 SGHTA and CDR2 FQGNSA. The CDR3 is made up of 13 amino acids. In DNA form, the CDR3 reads TGTGCCAGCACGCAATCAACGAACACTGAAGCTTTCTTT. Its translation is CASTQSTNTEAFF.

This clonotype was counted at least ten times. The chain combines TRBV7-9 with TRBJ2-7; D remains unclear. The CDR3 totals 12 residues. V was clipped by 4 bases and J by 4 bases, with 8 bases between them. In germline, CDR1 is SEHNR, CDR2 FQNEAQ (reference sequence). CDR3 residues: CASSSDGYEQYF. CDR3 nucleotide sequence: TGTGCCAGCAGCTCGGACGGTTACGAGCAGTACTTC.

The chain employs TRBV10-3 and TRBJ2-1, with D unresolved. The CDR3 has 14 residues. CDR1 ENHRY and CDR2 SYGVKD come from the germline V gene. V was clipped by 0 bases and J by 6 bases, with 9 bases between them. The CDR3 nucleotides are TGTGCCATCAGTGAGTCCATTCGCCCCAATGAGCAGTTCTTC. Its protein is CAISESIRPNEQFF.

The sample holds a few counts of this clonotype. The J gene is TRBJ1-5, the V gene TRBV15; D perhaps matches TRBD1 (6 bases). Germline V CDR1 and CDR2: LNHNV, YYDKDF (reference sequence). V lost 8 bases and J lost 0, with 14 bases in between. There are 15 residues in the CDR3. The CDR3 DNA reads TGTGCCACCCGCAAGGACAGTTTTAGCAATCAGCCCCAGCATTTT. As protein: CATRKDSFSNQPQHF.

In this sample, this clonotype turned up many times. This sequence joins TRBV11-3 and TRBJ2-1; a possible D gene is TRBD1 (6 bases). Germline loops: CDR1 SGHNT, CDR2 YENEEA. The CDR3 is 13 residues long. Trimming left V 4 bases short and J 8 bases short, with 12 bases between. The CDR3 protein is CASSSPRGDEQFF. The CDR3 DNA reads TGTGCCAGCAGCTCCCCCAGGGGCGATGAGCAGTTCTTC. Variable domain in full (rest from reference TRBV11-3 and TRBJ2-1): EAGVVQSPRYKIIEKKQPVAFWCNPISGHNTLYWYLQNLGQGPELLIRYENEEAVDDSQLPKDRFSAERLKGVDSTLKIQPAELGDSAVYLCASSSPRGDEQFFGPGTRLTVL.

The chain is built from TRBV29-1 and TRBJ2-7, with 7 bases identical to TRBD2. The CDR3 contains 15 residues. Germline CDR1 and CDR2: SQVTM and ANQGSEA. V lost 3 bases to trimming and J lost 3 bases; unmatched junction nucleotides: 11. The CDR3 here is CSVEQGGALHYEQYF. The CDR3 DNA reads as TGCAGCGTTGAGCAGGGAGGGGCACTACACTACGAGCAGTACTTC.

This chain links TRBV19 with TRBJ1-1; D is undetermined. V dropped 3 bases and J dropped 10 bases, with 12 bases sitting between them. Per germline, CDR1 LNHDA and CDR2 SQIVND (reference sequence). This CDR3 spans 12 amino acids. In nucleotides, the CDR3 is TGTGCCAGTAGTATGGTAGGAAGTGGAGCTTTCTTT. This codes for CASSMVGSGAFF.

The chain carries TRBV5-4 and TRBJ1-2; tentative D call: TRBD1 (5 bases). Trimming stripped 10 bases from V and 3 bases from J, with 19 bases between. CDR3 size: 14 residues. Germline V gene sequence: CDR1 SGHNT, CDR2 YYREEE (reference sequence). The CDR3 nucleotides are TGTGCCTGCTCGGTGGGGGTGATCGACTATGGCTACACCTTC. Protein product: CACSVGVIDYGYTF.

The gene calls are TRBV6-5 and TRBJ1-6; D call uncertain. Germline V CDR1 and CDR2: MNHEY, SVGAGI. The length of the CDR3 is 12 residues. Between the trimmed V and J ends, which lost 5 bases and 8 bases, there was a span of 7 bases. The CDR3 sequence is CASSRRDSPLHF. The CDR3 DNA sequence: TGTGCCAGCAGTAGACGAGATTCACCCCTCCACTTT.

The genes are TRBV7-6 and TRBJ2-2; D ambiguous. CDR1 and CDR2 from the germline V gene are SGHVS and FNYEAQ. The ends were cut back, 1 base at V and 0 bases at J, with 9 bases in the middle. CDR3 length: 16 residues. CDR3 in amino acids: CASSLEADSNTGELFF. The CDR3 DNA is TGTGCCAGCAGCTTAGAGGCGGATTCGAACACCGGGGAGCTGTTTTTT. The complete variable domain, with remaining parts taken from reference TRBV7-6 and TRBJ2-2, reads GAGVSQSPRYKVTKRGQDVALRCDPISGHVSLYWYRQALGQGPEFLTYFNYEAQQDKSGLPNDRFSAERPEGSISTLTIQRTEQRDSAMYRCASSLEADSNTGELFFGEGSRLTVL.

This CDR3 is CATSSPDRNTGELFF. In DNA form, the CDR3 reads TGTGCCACCAGCAGCCCGGACAGGAACACCGGGGAGCTGTTTTTT. The gene calls are TRBV15 and TRBJ2-2; D may be TRBD1 (6 bases). The CDR3 runs 15 residues. Trimming stripped 3 bases from V and 1 base from J, with 9 bases between. CDR1 is LNHNV and CDR2 is YYDKDF in the germline V gene (reference sequence).

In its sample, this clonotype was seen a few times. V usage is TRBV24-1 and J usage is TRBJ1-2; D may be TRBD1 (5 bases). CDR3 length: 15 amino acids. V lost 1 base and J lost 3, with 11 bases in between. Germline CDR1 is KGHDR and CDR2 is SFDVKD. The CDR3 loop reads CATSDFEQDHYGYTF. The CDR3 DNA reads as TGTGCCACCAGTGATTTTGAACAGGATCACTATGGCTACACCTTC.

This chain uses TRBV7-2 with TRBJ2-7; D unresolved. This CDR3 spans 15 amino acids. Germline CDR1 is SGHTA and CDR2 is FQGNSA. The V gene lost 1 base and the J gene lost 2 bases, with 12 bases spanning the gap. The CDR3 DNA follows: TGTGCCAGCAGCTTAGGTCCGGGCCTAACCTACGAGCAGTACTTC. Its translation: CASSLGPGLTYEQYF.

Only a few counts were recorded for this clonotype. CDR3 loop: CASSRAAGTLRTEAFF. The DNA for the CDR3 is TGTGCCAGCAGCCGAGCCGCCGGGACCCTGAGGACTGAAGCTTTCTTT. This rearrangement joins TRBV3-1 to TRBJ1-1; the D gene is possibly TRBD1 (5 bases). V was clipped by 4 bases and J by 5 bases, with 20 bases between them. CDR3 length: 16 residues. Germline CDR1 LGHDT, CDR2 YNNKEL (reference sequence).

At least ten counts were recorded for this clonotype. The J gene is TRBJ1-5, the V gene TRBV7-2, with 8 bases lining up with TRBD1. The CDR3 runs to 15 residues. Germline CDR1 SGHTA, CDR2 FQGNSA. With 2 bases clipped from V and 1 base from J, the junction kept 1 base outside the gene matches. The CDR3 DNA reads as TGTGCCAGCAGCTTAACAGGGGGGAGCAATCAGCCCCAGCATTTT. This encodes CASSLTGGSNQPQHF.

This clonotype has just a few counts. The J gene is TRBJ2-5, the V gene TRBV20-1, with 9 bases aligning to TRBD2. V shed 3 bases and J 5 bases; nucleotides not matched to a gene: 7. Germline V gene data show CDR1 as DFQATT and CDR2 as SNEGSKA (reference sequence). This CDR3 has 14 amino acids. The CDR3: CSASDLSGGETQYF. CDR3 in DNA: TGCAGTGCTAGCGACCTTAGCGGGGGTGAGACCCAGTACTTC.

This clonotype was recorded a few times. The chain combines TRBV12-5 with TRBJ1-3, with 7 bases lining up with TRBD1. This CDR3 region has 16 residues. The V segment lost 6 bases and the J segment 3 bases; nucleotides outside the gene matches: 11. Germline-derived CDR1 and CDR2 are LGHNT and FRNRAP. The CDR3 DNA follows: TGTGCTAGTGGGCCGATGGGACAGAAGTATGGAAACACCATATATTTT. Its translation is CASGPMGQKYGNTIYF.

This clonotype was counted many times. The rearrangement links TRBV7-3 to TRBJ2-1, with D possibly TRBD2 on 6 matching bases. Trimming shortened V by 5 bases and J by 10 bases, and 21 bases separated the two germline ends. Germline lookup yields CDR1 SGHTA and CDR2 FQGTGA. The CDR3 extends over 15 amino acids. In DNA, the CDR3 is TGTGCCAGCAGCCAAAGGGGTGGGCGGGAAGGAGAGCAGTTCTTC. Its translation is CASSQRGGREGEQFF.

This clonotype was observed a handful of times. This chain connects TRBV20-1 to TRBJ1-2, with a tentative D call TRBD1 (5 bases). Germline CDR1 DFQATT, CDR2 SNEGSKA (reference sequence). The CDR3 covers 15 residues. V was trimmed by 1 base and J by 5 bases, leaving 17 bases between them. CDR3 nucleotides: TGCAGTGCTAGAGCTTTAGGGTGGGACTTGTATGGCTACACCTTC. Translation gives CSARALGWDLYGYTF.

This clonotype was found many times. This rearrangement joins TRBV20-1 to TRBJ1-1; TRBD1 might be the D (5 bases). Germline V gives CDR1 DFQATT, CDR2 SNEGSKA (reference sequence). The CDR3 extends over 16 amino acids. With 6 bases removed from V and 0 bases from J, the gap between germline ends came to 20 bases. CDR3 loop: CSAGAGGGRMNTEAFF. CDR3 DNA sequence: TGCAGTGCCGGCGCCGGCGGGGGAAGGATGAACACTGAAGCTTTCTTT.

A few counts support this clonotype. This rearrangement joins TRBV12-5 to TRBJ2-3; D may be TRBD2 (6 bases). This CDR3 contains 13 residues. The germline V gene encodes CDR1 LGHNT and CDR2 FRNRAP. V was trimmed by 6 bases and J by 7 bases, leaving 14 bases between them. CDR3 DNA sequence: TGTGCTAGTGGAGATGGCCGGGGGTATACGCAGTATTTT. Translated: CASGDGRGYTQYF. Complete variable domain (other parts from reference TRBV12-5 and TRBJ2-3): DARVTQTPRHKVTEMGQEVTMRCQPILGHNTVFWYRQTMMQGLELLAYFRNRAPLDDSGMPKDRFSAEMPDATLATLKIQPSEPRDSAVYFCASGDGRGYTQYFGPGTRLTVL.

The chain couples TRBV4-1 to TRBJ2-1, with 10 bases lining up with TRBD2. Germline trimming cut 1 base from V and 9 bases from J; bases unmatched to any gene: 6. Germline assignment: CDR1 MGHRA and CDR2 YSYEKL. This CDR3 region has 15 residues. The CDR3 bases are TGCGCCAGCAGCCAAGTAGCGGGGGGCCGGGGTGAGCAGTTCTTC. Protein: CASSQVAGGRGEQFF.

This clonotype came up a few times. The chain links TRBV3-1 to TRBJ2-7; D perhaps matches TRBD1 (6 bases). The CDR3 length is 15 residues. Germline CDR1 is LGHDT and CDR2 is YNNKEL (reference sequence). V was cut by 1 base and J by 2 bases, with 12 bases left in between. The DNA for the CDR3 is TGTGCCAGCAGCCAAGGGGTGGGGGCACCCTACGAGCAGTACTTC. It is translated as CASSQGVGAPYEQYF.